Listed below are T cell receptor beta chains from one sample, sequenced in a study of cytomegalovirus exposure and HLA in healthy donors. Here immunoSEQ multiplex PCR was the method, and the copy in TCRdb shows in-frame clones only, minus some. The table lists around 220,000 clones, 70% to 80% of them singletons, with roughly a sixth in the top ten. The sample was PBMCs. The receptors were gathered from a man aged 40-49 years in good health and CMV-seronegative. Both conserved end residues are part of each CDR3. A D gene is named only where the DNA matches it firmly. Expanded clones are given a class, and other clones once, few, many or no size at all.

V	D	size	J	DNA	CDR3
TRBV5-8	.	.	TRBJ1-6	TGTGCCAGCGGGGGGTCACCCCTCCACTTT	CASGGSPLHF
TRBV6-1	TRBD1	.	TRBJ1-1	TGTGCCAGCGCTGGGACAGCCAACACTGAAGCTTTCTTT	CASAGTANTEAFF
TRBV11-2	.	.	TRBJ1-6	TGTGCCAGCAGCTTAACAGGGAGCTCCTATAATTCACCCCTCCACTTT	CASSLTGSSYNSPLHF
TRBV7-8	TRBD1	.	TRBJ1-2	TGTGCCAGCAGCTTAGGGGGACAGATATATGGCTACACCTTC	CASSLGGQIYGYTF
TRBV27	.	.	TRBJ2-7	TGTGCCAGCAGAAGGGCGGGACCCCTTGGAAACGAGCAGTACTTC	CASRRAGPLGNEQYF
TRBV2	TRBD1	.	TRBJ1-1	TGTGCCAGCAGCGGACAGGGGATGAACACTGAAGCTTTCTTT	CASSGQGMNTEAFF
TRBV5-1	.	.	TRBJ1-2	TGCGCCAGCAGCTTCCCGGGACATCATGGCTACACCTTC	CASSFPGHHGYTF
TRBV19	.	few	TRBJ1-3	TGTGCCAGTAGTATAAGGAGTGCTTCTGGAAACACCATATATTTT	CASSIRSASGNTIYF
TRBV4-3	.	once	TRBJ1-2	TGCGCCAGCAGCCGCCTTGAGACTAGGGCGGGTGGCTACACCTTC	CASSRLETRAGGYTF
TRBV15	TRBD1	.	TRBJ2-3	TGTGCCACCAGCAGAGCCCCTCCGGGACAGCGCACAGATACGCAGTATTTT	CATSRAPPGQRTDTQYF
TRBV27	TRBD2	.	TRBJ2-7	TGTGCCAGCAGTTTGGCTTCTAGCGGTCCTTACGAGCAGTACTTC	CASSLASSGPYEQYF
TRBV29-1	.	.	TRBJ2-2	TGCAGCGCCAGGGTAATCGACACCGGGGAGCTGTTTTTT	CSARVIDTGELFF
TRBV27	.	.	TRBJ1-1	TGTGCCAGCAGTTTAAGTGGGTGGGGGGGCAAAGCTTTCTTT	CASSLSGWGGKAFF
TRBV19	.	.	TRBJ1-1	TGTGCCAGTAGTCAGGGGAACTACATGAACACTGAAGCTTTCTTT	CASSQGNYMNTEAFF
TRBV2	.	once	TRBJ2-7	TGTGCCAGCAGGGGGACAAAGACCGAGCAGTACTTC	CASRGTKTEQYF
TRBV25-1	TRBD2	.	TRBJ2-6	TGTGCCAGCAGTGTGGGGGACTATGGGGCCAACGTCCTGACTTTC	CASSVGDYGANVLTF
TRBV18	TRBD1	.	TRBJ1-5	TGTGCCAGCTCCCAGGACAGGACATATCAGCCCCAGCATTTT	CASSQDRTYQPQHF
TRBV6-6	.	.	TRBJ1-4	TGTGCCAGCAGTTACCCAGGGGCCAATGAAAAACTGTTTTTT	CASSYPGANEKLFF
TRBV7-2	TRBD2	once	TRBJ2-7	TGTGCCAGCAGCTTAGCGGAGGGGGTAGCGGGAATGTACGAGCAGTACTTC	CASSLAEGVAGMYEQYF
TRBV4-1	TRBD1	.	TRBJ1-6	TGCGCCAGCAGCCAAGAACAGGGGGTATCACCCCTCCACTTT	CASSQEQGVSPLHF
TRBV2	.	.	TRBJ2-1	TGTGCCAGCAGTGACCCGGGACTGAGCTACAATGAGCAGTTCTTC	CASSDPGLSYNEQFF
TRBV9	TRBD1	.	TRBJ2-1	TGTGCCAGCAGCGGCGGACAGGGGGCGAACAATGAGCAGTTCTTC	CASSGGQGANNEQFF
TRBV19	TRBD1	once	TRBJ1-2	TGTGCCAGTAGTATCGACGACAGGGGGCTTGGCTACACCTTC	CASSIDDRGLGYTF
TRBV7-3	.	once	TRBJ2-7	TGTGCCAGCAGCCCACGGGGGAGCTCCTACGAGCAGTACTTC	CASSPRGSSYEQYF
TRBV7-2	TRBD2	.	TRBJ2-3	TGTGCCAGCAGTCCTAGCGGGGGGGCGGGAGATACGCAGTATTTT	CASSPSGGAGDTQYF
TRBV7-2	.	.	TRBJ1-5	TGTGCCAGCAGCTTCGCGGGATTGAGCAATCAGCCCCAGCATTTT	CASSFAGLSNQPQHF
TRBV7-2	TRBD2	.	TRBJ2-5	TGTGCCAGCAGCTTATACGGGAGGTTCCCAGAGACCCAGTACTTC	CASSLYGRFPETQYF
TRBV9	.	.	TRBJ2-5	TGTGCCAGCAGCGTATCTCAAGAGACCCAGTACTTC	CASSVSQETQYF
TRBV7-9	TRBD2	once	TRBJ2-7	TGTGCCAGCAGCTTAGAGGCTAGCGGGAACTACGAGCAGTACTTC	CASSLEASGNYEQYF
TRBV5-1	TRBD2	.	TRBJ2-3	TGCGCCAGCAGCTTCGGATTAGCGGGGGGCCCGGATACGCAGTATTTT	CASSFGLAGGPDTQYF
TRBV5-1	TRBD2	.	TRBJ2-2	TGCGCCAGCAGCTTTTCGATGAGCGGGGGCGTGGGCACCGGGGAGCTGTTTTTT	CASSFSMSGGVGTGELFF
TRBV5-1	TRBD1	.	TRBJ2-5	TGCGCCAGCAGCTCGGACAGGGGGGAGACCCAGTACTTC	CASSSDRGETQYF
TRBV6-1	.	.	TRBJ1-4	TGTGCCAGCAGTGACCCTCTGACTAATGAAAAACTGTTTTTT	CASSDPLTNEKLFF
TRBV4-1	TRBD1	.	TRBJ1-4	TGCGCCAGCAGCCAAGGACCGGGACAGGGGAACGAAAAACTGTTTTTT	CASSQGPGQGNEKLFF
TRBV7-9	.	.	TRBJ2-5	TGTGCCAGCAGCCGGACAATAGAGACCCAGTACTTC	CASSRTIETQYF
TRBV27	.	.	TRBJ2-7	TGTGCCAGCAGGCCTTCGAGCGGCGCCTACGAGCAGTACTTC	CASRPSSGAYEQYF